These T cell receptor beta chains were read from a single sample in a study of CD8 T cells in ankylosing spondylitis. In TCRdb, the 5' RACE reads were re-called with MiXCR into one record per CDR3 protein. The data show around 35,000 distinct CDR3 sequences, approximately 11% seen once. The sequenced material came from synovial fluid, either unsorted or a sorted T cell fraction (not recorded which). The receptors stem from a male donor with ankylosing spondylitis. Both conserved end residues are part of each CDR3. The order of the fields is clone size, D gene, V gene, J gene, CDR3 DNA, CDR3 protein. The D gene is left open where the match is weak. The size entry is marked missing in some rows and otherwise reads once, few, many or a size class.

few	TRBD2	TRBV28	TRBJ2-7	TGTGCCAGCAGCCACCGGGGGGAATCCTACGAGCAGTACTTC	CASSHRGESYEQYF
-	-	TRBV7-2	TRBJ1-5	TGTGCCAGCAGCTTGTGGGGGGGAACGAGTCAGCCCCAGCATTTT	CASSLWGGTSQPQHF
few	-	TRBV18	TRBJ1-1	TGTGCCAGCTCACCTTTGGAGCTCCGGGACACTGAAGCTTTCTTT	CASSPLELRDTEAFF
few	-	TRBV20-1	TRBJ2-1	TGCAGTGCTGTCCCGGGAGACGATAGCAATGAGCAGTTCTTC	CSAVPGDDSNEQFF
few	-	TRBV6-2/TRBV6-3	TRBJ2-7	TGTGCCAGCAGCCGGACATACGTAAGCGAGCAGTACTTC	CASSRTYVSEQYF
-	-	TRBV9	TRBJ2-1	TGTGCCAGCAGCGTGGGGGGAGTCTACAATGAGCAGTTCTTC	CASSVGGVYNEQFF
-	TRBD2	TRBV2	TRBJ2-3	TGTGCCAGCAGGAGCTCTAGCGGGAGGGCCGGAGGTGCAGATACGCAGTATTTT	CASRSSSGRAGGADTQYF
-	-	TRBV5-1	TRBJ2-7	TGCGCCAGCAGCTTTGGGGTGAGGAACGAGCAGTACTTC	CASSFGVRNEQYF
many	-	TRBV5-1	TRBJ2-2	TGCGCCAGCAGTATCACCGGGGAGCTGTTTTTT	CASSITGELFF
few	TRBD1	TRBV7-9	TRBJ1-5	TGTGCCAGCAGCCCGGGACAGGGGGCTAGTATGACCCAGCATTTT	CASSPGQGASMTQHF
few	TRBD1	TRBV5-1	TRBJ1-5	TGCGCCAGCAGCTTGGTTCCAGGGGGGAGTCAGCCCCAGCATTTT	CASSLVPGGSQPQHF
-	TRBD2	TRBV20-1	TRBJ2-1	TGCAGTGCTAGAGACCGGACTAGCGGGAGGGCCGGGAGCTCCTACAATGAGCAGTTCTTC	CSARDRTSGRAGSSYNEQFF
-	-	TRBV4-1	TRBJ1-1	TGCGCCAGCAGCCACCTAGGGGTGATGAACACTGAAGCTTTCTTT	CASSHLGVMNTEAFF
-	-	TRBV5-1	TRBJ2-7	TGCGCCAGCAGCTTGTTAGGGTGGGAGCAGTACTTC	CASSLLGWEQYF
many	-	TRBV29-1	TRBJ2-7	TGCAGCGTTGACGGGCAGGGGAGGTACGAGCAGTACTTC	CSVDGQGRYEQYF
many	TRBD2	TRBV29-1	TRBJ2-1	TGCAGCGTTGAAGATTTAGCGGGGGCGCGGAATGAGCAGTTCTTC	CSVEDLAGARNEQFF
many	-	TRBV7-3	TRBJ2-2	TGTGCCAGCAGCTTATTGGACGCGAACACCGGGGAGCTGTTTTTT	CASSLLDANTGELFF
-	-	TRBV5-1	TRBJ1-1	TGCGCCAGCAATAATTCCACTGAAGCTTTCTTT	CASNNSTEAFF
many	-	TRBV30	TRBJ1-5	TGTGCCTGGAGTGTACAAGGGTCGGGACAGCCCCAGCATTTT	CAWSVQGSGQPQHF
-	-	TRBV7-9	TRBJ2-3	TGTGCCAGCAGCTTAGCCCAGGACTATTATGTCCCAGATACGCAGTATTTT	CASSLAQDYYVPDTQYF
many	-	TRBV20-1	TRBJ2-1	TGCAGTGCTAGCCCCTCCGGGGATGGCGAGCAGTTCTTC	CSASPSGDGEQFF
-	-	TRBV27	TRBJ2-1	TGTGCCAGCAGTTTAAAACGGGGAGTCTACAATGAGCAGTTCTTC	CASSLKRGVYNEQFF